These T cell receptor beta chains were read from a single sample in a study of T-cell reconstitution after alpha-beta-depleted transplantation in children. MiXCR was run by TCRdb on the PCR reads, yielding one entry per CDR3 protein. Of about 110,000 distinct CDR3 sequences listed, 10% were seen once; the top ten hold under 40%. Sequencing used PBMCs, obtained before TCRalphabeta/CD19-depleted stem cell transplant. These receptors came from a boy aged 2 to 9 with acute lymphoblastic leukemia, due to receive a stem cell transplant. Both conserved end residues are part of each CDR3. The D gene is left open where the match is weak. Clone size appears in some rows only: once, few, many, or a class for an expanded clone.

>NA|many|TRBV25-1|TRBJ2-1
CASSQRRNEQFF
TGTGCCAGCAGCCAACGTAGAAATGAGCAGTTCTTC
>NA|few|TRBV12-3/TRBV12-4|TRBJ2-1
CASSLKRSYNEQFF
TGTGCCAGCAGTTTAAAGAGGTCGTACAATGAGCAGTTCTTC
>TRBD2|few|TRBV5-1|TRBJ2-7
CASSPSSGLAGHEQYF
TGCGCCAGCAGCCCTTCTTCGGGACTAGCGGGACACGAGCAGTACTTC
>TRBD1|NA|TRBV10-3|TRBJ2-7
CAISEPTTGAEQYF
TGTGCCATCAGTGAGCCGACTACAGGGGCCGAGCAGTACTTC
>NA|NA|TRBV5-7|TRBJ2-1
CASSLDPLEEQFF
TGTGCCAGCAGCTTGGATCCCCTCGAGGAGCAGTTCTTC
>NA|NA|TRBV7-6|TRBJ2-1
CASSLGDSPSYNEQFF
TGTGCCAGCAGCTTAGGGGACTCCCCCTCCTACAATGAGCAGTTCTTC
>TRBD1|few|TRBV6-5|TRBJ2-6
CASSSDRDLNSGANVLTF
TGTGCCAGCAGTTCCGACAGGGACCTCAACTCTGGGGCCAACGTCCTGACTTTC
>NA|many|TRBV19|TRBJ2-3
CASSIVGGTSEADTQYF
TGTGCCAGTAGTATAGTTGGTGGTACTTCGGAAGCAGATACGCAGTATTTT
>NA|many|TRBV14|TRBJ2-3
CASSQGLADTDTQYF
TGTGCCAGCAGCCAAGGGCTAGCAGACACAGATACGCAGTATTTT
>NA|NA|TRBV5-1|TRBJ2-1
CASRDLGGYEQFF
TGCGCCAGCAGAGACCTAGGGGGGTATGAGCAGTTCTTC
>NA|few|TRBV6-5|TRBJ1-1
CASSYRGVGSEAFF
TGTGCCAGCAGTTACAGGGGGGTAGGGTCTGAAGCTTTCTTT
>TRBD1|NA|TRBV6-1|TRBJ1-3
CASRAGQGAGNTIYF
TGTGCCAGCAGAGCGGGACAGGGCGCTGGAAACACCATATATTTT
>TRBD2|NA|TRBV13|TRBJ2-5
CASSLQSAGLAGGETQYF
TGTGCCAGCAGCTTACAGAGCGCGGGACTAGCGGGAGGAGAGACCCAGTACTTC
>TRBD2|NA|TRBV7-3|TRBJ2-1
CASSLAGGPSNERFF
TGTGCCAGCAGCTTAGCGGGAGGGCCTAGCAATGAGCGGTTCTTC